Listed below are T cell receptor beta chains from one sample, sequenced in a study of cytotoxic CD8 clonotypes in ibrutinib-treated CLL. Some clones are missing from TCRdb's copy, which holds only in-frame ones; the method was immunoSEQ multiplex PCR. The repertoire consists of some 310,000 clones, with around four fifths occurring once and the leading ten covering roughly 7%. Sequences were derived from PBMCs, sampled before ibrutinib treatment. These receptors were collected from a human donor with chronic lymphocytic leukemia. The CDR3 runs from the conserved cysteine through the conserved F or W. Each record gives: V gene, J gene, clone size, D gene, CDR3 protein, CDR3 DNA. A D gene is named only where the DNA matches it firmly. Some rows mark clone size as missing; the rest say once, few, many or name a class of expanded clone.

v_call: TRBV28; j_call: TRBJ2-3; clone_size: .; d_call: TRBD2; cdr3_aa: CASSSPLGLAGGLDTQYF; cdr3_nt: TGTGCCAGCAGTTCTCCCCTGGGACTAGCGGGAGGACTAGATACGCAGTATTTT
v_call: TRBV7-8; j_call: TRBJ1-1; clone_size: .; d_call: .; cdr3_aa: CASSLHTFPPPGHTEAFF; cdr3_nt: TGTGCCAGCAGCTTACACACTTTTCCGCCGCCTGGGCACACTGAAGCTTTCTTT
v_call: TRBV4-3; j_call: TRBJ2-1; clone_size: .; d_call: .; cdr3_aa: CASSQGNNRERDNEQFF; cdr3_nt: TGCGCCAGCAGCCAGGGGAACAACAGGGAGAGGGACAATGAGCAGTTCTTC
v_call: TRBV15; j_call: TRBJ2-5; clone_size: .; d_call: TRBD1; cdr3_aa: CATNDRGHQETQYF; cdr3_nt: TGTGCCACCAATGACAGGGGGCACCAAGAGACCCAGTACTTC
v_call: TRBV27; j_call: TRBJ2-5; clone_size: .; d_call: .; cdr3_aa: CASSFGLARETQYF; cdr3_nt: TGTGCCAGCAGTTTTGGTCTAGCCAGGGAGACCCAGTACTTC
v_call: TRBV25-1; j_call: TRBJ2-1; clone_size: .; d_call: TRBD2; cdr3_aa: CASSESGGSGSSEQFF; cdr3_nt: TGTGCCAGCAGTGAATCCGGCGGTAGCGGGAGCAGTGAGCAGTTCTTC
v_call: TRBV12-5; j_call: TRBJ2-7; clone_size: few; d_call: .; cdr3_aa: CASGLAAWGGATVRSSYEQYF; cdr3_nt: TGTGCTAGTGGTTTGGCCGCCTGGGGGGGCGCAACAGTCCGAAGCTCCTACGAGCAGTACTTC
v_call: TRBV30; j_call: TRBJ1-2; clone_size: few; d_call: .; cdr3_aa: CAWSRRRGYGYTF; cdr3_nt: TGTGCCTGGAGCAGGCGGCGGGGCTATGGCTACACCTTC
v_call: TRBV28; j_call: TRBJ1-5; clone_size: .; d_call: TRBD1; cdr3_aa: CASSFRQGADQPQHF; cdr3_nt: TGTGCCAGCAGTTTCCGACAGGGGGCCGATCAGCCCCAGCATTTT
v_call: TRBV19; j_call: TRBJ1-5; clone_size: .; d_call: .; cdr3_aa: CASSIQGTQHF; cdr3_nt: TGTGCCAGTAGTATCCAGGGTACCCAGCATTTT
v_call: TRBV19; j_call: TRBJ2-3; clone_size: once; d_call: .; cdr3_aa: CASSIGGGPDTQYF; cdr3_nt: TGTGCCAGTAGTATAGGTGGAGGACCAGATACGCAGTATTTT
v_call: TRBV30; j_call: TRBJ2-3; clone_size: once; d_call: .; cdr3_aa: CAWNLGGTDTQYF; cdr3_nt: TGTGCCTGGAACCTTGGGGGCACAGATACGCAGTATTTT
v_call: TRBV5-1; j_call: TRBJ2-1; clone_size: .; d_call: TRBD2; cdr3_aa: CASTEAGSLSYNEQFF; cdr3_nt: TGCGCCAGCACCGAAGCGGGAAGCTTATCCTACAATGAGCAGTTCTTC
v_call: TRBV29-1; j_call: TRBJ1-2; clone_size: few; d_call: .; cdr3_aa: CSVGGTNYGYTF; cdr3_nt: TGCAGCGTTGGAGGAACTAACTATGGCTACACCTTC
v_call: TRBV19; j_call: TRBJ2-2; clone_size: .; d_call: TRBD2; cdr3_aa: CASSPRLAGVSGELFF; cdr3_nt: TGTGCCAGTAGTCCCCGGTTAGCGGGAGTATCAGGGGAGCTGTTTTTT
v_call: TRBV6-5; j_call: TRBJ2-2; clone_size: .; d_call: .; cdr3_aa: CASGSGAGAGELFF; cdr3_nt: TGTGCCAGCGGATCGGGAGCAGGAGCCGGGGAGCTGTTTTTT
v_call: TRBV9; j_call: TRBJ2-1; clone_size: .; d_call: TRBD2; cdr3_aa: CASSVVSGSSYNEQFF; cdr3_nt: TGTGCCAGCAGCGTAGTAAGCGGGAGTTCCTACAATGAGCAGTTCTTC
v_call: TRBV2; j_call: TRBJ1-1; clone_size: .; d_call: .; cdr3_aa: CASSEVRTENTEAFF; cdr3_nt: TGTGCCAGCAGTGAGGTCCGGACAGAGAACACTGAAGCTTTCTTT
v_call: TRBV2; j_call: TRBJ2-7; clone_size: .; d_call: .; cdr3_aa: CASKPAGQDYEQYF; cdr3_nt: TGTGCCAGCAAACCCGCAGGGCAAGACTACGAGCAGTACTTC
v_call: TRBV29-1; j_call: TRBJ1-1; clone_size: .; d_call: .; cdr3_aa: CSATEGVNTEAFF; cdr3_nt: TGCAGCGCCACGGAGGGAGTGAACACTGAAGCTTTCTTT
v_call: TRBV7-2; j_call: TRBJ1-2; clone_size: .; d_call: TRBD1; cdr3_aa: CASSLGGQRYGYTF; cdr3_nt: TGTGCCAGCAGCTTAGGGGGACAGCGGTATGGCTACACCTTC
v_call: TRBV9; j_call: TRBJ2-3; clone_size: .; d_call: .; cdr3_aa: CASSRTISTDTQYF; cdr3_nt: TGTGCCAGCAGCCGGACCATTAGCACAGATACGCAGTATTTT
v_call: TRBV7-9; j_call: TRBJ2-7; clone_size: .; d_call: .; cdr3_aa: CASSLGSHLEYEQYF; cdr3_nt: TGTGCCAGCAGCTTAGGTTCCCATTTGGAATACGAGCAGTACTTC
v_call: TRBV4-1; j_call: TRBJ2-1; clone_size: few; d_call: .; cdr3_aa: CASSLLSTSPNNEQFF; cdr3_nt: TGCGCCAGCAGCCTACTTTCGACCTCACCGAACAATGAGCAGTTCTTC
v_call: TRBV7-9; j_call: TRBJ2-1; clone_size: .; d_call: TRBD2; cdr3_aa: CASSLDGRAGSYNEQFF; cdr3_nt: TGTGCCAGCAGCTTAGACGGGAGGGCCGGGTCCTACAATGAGCAGTTCTTC
v_call: TRBV28; j_call: TRBJ2-3; clone_size: .; d_call: .; cdr3_aa: CASSLAGSTDTQYF; cdr3_nt: TGTGCCAGCAGTTTAGCGGGTAGCACAGATACGCAGTATTTT
v_call: TRBV27; j_call: TRBJ1-5; clone_size: .; d_call: .; cdr3_aa: CASTIDSAGTQPQHF; cdr3_nt: TGTGCCAGCACCATAGATAGTGCAGGGACACAGCCCCAGCATTTT